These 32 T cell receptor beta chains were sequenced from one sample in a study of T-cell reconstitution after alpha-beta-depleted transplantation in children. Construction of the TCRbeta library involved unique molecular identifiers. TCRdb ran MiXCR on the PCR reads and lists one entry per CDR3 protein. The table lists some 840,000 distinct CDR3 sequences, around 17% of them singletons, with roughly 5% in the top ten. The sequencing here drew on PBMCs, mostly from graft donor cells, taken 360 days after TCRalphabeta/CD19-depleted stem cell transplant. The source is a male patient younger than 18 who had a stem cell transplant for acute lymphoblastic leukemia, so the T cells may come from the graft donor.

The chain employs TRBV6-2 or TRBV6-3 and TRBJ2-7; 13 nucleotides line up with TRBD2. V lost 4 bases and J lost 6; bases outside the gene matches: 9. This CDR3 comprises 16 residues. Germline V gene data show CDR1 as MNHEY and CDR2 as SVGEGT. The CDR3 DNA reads TGTGCCAGCAGTTTCCAGGGACTAGCGGGATCGGGCGAGCAGTACTTC. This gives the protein CASSFQGLAGSGEQYF.

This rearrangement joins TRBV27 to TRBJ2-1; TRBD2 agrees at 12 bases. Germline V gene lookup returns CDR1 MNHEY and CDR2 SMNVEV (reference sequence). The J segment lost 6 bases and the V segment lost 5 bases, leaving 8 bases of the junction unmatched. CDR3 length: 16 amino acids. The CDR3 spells CASSPPSGRAFNEQFF. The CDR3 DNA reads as TGTGCCAGCAGTCCCCCTAGCGGGAGGGCCTTCAATGAGCAGTTCTTC.

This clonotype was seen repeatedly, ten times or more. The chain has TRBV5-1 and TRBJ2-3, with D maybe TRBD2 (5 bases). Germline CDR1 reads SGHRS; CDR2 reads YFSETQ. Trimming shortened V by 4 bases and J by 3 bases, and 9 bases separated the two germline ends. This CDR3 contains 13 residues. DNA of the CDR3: TGCGCCAGCAGCGAAGGGAGTACAGATACGCAGTATTTT. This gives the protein CASSEGSTDTQYF.

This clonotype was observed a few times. CDR3 in DNA: TGTGCCACCAGCAGACCCGGACTATCGGATGAGCAGTTCTTC. Its protein product is CATSRPGLSDEQFF. The chain has TRBV15 and TRBJ2-1; perhaps TRBD2 as D (6 bases). The CDR3 covers 14 residues. Trimming removed 2 bases from V and 8 bases from J, with 13 bases in between. Germline CDR1 reads LNHNV; CDR2 reads YYDKDF (reference sequence).

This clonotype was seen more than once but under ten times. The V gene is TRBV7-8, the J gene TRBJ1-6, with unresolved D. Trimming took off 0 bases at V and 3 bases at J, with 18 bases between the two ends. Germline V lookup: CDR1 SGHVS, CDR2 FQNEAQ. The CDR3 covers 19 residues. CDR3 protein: CASSLASLPYSFYNSPLHF. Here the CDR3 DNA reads TGTGCCAGCAGCTTAGCTTCCCTCCCTTACAGCTTCTATAATTCACCCCTCCACTTT.

Written as DNA, the CDR3 is TGTGCCAGCAAGACTTCAGGGGGACAAGAGACCCAGTACTTC. Translation gives CASKTSGGQETQYF. V usage is TRBV27 and J usage is TRBJ2-5; 7 bases match TRBD1. Trimming took 7 bases from V and 2 from J; bases not matched to a gene: 7. This CDR3 spans 14 amino acids. Germline V gives CDR1 MNHEY, CDR2 SMNVEV (reference sequence).

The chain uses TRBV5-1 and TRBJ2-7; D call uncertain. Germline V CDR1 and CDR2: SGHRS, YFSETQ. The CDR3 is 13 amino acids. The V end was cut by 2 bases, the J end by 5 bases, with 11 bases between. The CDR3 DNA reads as TGCGCCAGCAGCTTTCCCCCCGCCAACGAGCAGTACTTC. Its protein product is CASSFPPANEQYF. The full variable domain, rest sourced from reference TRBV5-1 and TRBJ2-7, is KAGVTQTPRYLIKTRGQQVTLSCSPISGHRSVSWYQQTPGQGLQFLFEYFSETQRNKGNFPGRFSGRQFSNSRSEMNVSTLELGDSALYLCASSFPPANEQYFGPGTRLTVT.

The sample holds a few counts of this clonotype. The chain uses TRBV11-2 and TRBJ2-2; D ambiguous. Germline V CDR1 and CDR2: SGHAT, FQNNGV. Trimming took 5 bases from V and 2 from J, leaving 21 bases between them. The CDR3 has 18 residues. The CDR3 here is CASSRNRPGLLNTGELFF. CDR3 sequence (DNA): TGTGCCAGCAGCCGAAACCGACCCGGGCTGCTAAACACCGGGGAGCTGTTTTTT.

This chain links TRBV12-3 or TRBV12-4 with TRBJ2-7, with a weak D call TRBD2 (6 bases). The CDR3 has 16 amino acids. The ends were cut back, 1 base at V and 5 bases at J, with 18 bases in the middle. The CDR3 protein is CASSLELGGRSHEQYF. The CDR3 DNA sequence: TGTGCCAGCAGTTTAGAATTGGGAGGTAGATCCCACGAGCAGTACTTC.

This CDR3 is CATSRDTGQALAYEQYF. For the CDR3, the DNA is TGTGCCACCAGCAGAGATACGGGACAGGCACTCGCCTACGAGCAGTACTTC. The chain combines TRBV15 with TRBJ2-7; TRBD1 matches at 8 bases. The V gene end was trimmed by 0 bases and the J gene end by 2 bases; junction bases not matched to a gene: 9. The CDR3 consists of 17 residues. Germline CDR1 is LNHNV and CDR2 is YYDKDF (reference sequence).

In DNA form, the CDR3 reads TGTGCCAGCAGCCAAGAACCAGGGCCCTATGGCTACACCTTC. The encoded protein is CASSQEPGPYGYTF. The V call is TRBV4-2, the J call TRBJ1-2; D is possibly TRBD1 (5 bases). The V and J ends lost 0 bases and 4 bases respectively, with 9 bases between them. Germline CDR1 LGHNA, CDR2 YNFKEQ. This CDR3 is 14 amino acids long.

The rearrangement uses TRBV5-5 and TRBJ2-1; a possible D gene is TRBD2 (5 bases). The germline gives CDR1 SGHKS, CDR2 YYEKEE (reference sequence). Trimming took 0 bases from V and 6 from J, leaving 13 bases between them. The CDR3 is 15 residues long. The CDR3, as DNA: TGTGCCAGCAGCTTGGACGGGGTTTTGCGCAATGAGCAGTTCTTC. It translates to CASSLDGVLRNEQFF.

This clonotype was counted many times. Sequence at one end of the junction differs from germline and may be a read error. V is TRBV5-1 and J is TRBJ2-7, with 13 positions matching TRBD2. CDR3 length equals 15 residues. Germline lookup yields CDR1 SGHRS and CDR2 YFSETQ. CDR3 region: CASSPRLAGGYEQYF. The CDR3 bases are TGTGCCAGCTCACCAAGACTAGCGGGAGGCTACGAGCAGTACTTC.

CDR3 coding DNA: TGTGCCAGCAGTCGCGGGGGGCAAAGGTATGGCTACACCTTC. Its protein product is CASSRGGQRYGYTF. This chain connects TRBV27 to TRBJ1-2, with a tentative D call TRBD1 (6 bases). V gave up 5 bases and J gave up 5 bases, with 15 bases separating them. Germline CDR1 MNHEY, CDR2 SMNVEV (reference sequence). The CDR3 is made up of 14 amino acids.

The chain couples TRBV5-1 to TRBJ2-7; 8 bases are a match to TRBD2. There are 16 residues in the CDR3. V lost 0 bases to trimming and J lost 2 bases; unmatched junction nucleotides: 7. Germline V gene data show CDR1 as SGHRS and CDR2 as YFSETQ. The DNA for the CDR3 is TGCGCCAGCAGCTTGGCCGGGGGGGAGGCCCCCTACGAGCAGTACTTC. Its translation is CASSLAGGEAPYEQYF.

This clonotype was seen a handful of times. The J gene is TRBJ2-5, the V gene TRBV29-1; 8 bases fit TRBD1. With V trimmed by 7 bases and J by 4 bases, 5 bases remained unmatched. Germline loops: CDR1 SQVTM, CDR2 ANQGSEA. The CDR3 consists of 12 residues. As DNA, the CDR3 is TGCAGCGCTCTCGACAGGGGAGAGACCCAGTACTTC. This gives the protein CSALDRGETQYF.

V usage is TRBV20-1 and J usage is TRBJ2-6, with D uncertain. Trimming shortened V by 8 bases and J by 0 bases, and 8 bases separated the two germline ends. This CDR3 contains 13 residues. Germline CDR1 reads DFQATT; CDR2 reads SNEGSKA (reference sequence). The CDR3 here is CSLRDSGANVLTF. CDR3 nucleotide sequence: TGCAGTCTAAGGGACTCTGGGGCCAACGTCCTGACTTTC.

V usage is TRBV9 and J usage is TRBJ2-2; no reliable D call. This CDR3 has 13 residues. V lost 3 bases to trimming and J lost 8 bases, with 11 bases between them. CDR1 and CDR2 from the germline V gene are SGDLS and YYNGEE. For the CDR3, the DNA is TGTGCCAGCAGCGCGACTCTCCTAGGGGAGCTGTTTTTT. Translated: CASSATLLGELFF.

The chain's CDR3 is CATSDFLRQGRRGTEAFF. The CDR3 region has the DNA TGTGCCACCAGTGACTTCCTGAGACAGGGAAGAAGGGGGACTGAAGCTTTCTTT. The V gene is TRBV24-1, the J gene TRBJ1-1; TRBD1 agrees at 7 bases. Germline trimming cut 4 bases from V and 5 bases from J; bases unmatched to any gene: 18. The CDR3 is 18 residues long. The germline V gene has CDR1 KGHDR and CDR2 SFDVKD.

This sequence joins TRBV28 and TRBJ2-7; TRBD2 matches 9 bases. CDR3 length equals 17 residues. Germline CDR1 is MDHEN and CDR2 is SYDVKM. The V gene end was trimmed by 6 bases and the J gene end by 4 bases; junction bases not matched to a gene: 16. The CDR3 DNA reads TGTGCCAGCAGCCGGTCGCCTCTAGCGGGAAGCTCGTACGAGCAGTACTTC. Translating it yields CASSRSPLAGSSYEQYF.

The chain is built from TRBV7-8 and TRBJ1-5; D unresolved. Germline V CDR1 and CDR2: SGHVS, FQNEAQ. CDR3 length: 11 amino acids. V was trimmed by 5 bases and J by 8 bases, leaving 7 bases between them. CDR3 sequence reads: CASSNSEPQHF. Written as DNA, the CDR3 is TGTGCCAGCAGCAACAGCGAGCCCCAGCATTTT.

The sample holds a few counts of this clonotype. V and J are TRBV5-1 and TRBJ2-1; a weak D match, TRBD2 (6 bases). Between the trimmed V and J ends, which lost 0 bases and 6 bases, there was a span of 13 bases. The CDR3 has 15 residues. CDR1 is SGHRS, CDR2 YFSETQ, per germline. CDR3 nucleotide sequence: TGCGCCAGCAGCTTGGAGCGGGTGTCGGGCAATGAGCAGTTCTTC. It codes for CASSLERVSGNEQFF.

CDR3 coding DNA: TGTGCCAGCAGCTTATCGTATGGCCCGGCGGAGACCCAGTACTTC. This codes for CASSLSYGPAETQYF. The chain employs TRBV7-2 and TRBJ2-5; D is uncertain. Germline V gene data show CDR1 as SGHTA and CDR2 as FQGNSA. V was pared by 2 bases and J by 5 bases, with 15 bases between. The CDR3 runs 15 residues.

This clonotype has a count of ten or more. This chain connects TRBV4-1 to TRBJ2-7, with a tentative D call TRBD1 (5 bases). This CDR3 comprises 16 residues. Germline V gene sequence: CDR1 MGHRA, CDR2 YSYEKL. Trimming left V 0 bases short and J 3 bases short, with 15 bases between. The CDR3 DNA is TGCGCCAGCAGCCAAGATAAGGCAAGGGGCTTCTACGAGCAGTACTTC. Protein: CASSQDKARGFYEQYF.

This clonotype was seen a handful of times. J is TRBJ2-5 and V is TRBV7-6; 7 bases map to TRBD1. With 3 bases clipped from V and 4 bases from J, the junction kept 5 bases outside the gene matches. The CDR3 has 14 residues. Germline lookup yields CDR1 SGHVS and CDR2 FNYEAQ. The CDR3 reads CASSLKTGTETQYF. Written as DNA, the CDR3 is TGTGCCAGCAGCTTGAAGACAGGGACAGAGACCCAGTACTTC.

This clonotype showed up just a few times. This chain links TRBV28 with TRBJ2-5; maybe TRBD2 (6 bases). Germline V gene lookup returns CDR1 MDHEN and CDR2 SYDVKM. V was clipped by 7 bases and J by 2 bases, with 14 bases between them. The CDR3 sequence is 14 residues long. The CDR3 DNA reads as TGTGCCAGCAACGCCCGGGACTTTCAAGAGACCCAGTACTTC. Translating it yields CASNARDFQETQYF.

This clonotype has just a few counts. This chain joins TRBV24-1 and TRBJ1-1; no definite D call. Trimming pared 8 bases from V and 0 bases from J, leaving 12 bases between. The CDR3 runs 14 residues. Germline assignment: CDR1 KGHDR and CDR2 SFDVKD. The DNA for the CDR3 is TGTGCCACCACCTCAACCCGCGTGAACACTGAAGCTTTCTTT. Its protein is CATTSTRVNTEAFF.

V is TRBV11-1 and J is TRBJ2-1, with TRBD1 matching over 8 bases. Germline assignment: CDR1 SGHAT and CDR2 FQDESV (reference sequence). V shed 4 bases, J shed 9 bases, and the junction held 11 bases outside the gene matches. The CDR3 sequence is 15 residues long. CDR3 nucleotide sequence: TGTGCCAGCAGCTCCGGACAGGGCAGGTACGGTGAGCAGTTCTTC. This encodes CASSSGQGRYGEQFF.

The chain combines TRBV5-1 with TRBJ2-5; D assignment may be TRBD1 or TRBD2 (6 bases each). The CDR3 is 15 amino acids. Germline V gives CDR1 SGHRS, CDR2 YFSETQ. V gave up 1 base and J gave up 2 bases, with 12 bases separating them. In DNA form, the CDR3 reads TGCGCCAGCAGCTTGTTAGGGGGGCGACAAGAGACCCAGTACTTC. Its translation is CASSLLGGRQETQYF.

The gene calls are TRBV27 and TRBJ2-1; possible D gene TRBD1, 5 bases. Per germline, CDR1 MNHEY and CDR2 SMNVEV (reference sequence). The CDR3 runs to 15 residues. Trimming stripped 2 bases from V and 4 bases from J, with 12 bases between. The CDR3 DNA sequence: TGTGCCAGCAGTTTAGCAGGGCACCAATACAATGAGCAGTTCTTC. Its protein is CASSLAGHQYNEQFF.

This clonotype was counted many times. The CDR3 protein is CASSSNRGFGTEAFF. In DNA form, the CDR3 reads TGTGCCAGCAGCTCGAACAGGGGATTCGGCACTGAAGCTTTCTTT. The chain is built from TRBV7-6 and TRBJ1-1, with TRBD1 matching 7 bases. V lost 4 bases, J lost 4 bases, and 9 bases stayed unmatched. The germline CDR1 and CDR2 sequences are SGHVS and FNYEAQ. There are 15 residues in the CDR3.

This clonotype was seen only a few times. CDR3 DNA sequence: TGTGCCAGCAGCCGCAGACAGGGAAATGAAGCTTTCTTT. Amino acid sequence: CASSRRQGNEAFF. J is TRBJ1-1 and V is TRBV7-6; TRBD1 matches 7 bases. The CDR3 has 13 amino acids. Losses at the gene ends were 5 bases for V and 7 bases for J; bases not matched to a gene: 7. Germline-derived CDR1 and CDR2 are SGHVS and FNYEAQ. Full variable domain (outside the CDR3, taken from reference TRBV7-6 and TRBJ1-1): GAGVSQSPRYKVTKRGQDVALRCDPISGHVSLYWYRQALGQGPEFLTYFNYEAQQDKSGLPNDRFSAERPEGSISTLTIQRTEQRDSAMYRCASSRRQGNEAFFGQGTRLTVV.